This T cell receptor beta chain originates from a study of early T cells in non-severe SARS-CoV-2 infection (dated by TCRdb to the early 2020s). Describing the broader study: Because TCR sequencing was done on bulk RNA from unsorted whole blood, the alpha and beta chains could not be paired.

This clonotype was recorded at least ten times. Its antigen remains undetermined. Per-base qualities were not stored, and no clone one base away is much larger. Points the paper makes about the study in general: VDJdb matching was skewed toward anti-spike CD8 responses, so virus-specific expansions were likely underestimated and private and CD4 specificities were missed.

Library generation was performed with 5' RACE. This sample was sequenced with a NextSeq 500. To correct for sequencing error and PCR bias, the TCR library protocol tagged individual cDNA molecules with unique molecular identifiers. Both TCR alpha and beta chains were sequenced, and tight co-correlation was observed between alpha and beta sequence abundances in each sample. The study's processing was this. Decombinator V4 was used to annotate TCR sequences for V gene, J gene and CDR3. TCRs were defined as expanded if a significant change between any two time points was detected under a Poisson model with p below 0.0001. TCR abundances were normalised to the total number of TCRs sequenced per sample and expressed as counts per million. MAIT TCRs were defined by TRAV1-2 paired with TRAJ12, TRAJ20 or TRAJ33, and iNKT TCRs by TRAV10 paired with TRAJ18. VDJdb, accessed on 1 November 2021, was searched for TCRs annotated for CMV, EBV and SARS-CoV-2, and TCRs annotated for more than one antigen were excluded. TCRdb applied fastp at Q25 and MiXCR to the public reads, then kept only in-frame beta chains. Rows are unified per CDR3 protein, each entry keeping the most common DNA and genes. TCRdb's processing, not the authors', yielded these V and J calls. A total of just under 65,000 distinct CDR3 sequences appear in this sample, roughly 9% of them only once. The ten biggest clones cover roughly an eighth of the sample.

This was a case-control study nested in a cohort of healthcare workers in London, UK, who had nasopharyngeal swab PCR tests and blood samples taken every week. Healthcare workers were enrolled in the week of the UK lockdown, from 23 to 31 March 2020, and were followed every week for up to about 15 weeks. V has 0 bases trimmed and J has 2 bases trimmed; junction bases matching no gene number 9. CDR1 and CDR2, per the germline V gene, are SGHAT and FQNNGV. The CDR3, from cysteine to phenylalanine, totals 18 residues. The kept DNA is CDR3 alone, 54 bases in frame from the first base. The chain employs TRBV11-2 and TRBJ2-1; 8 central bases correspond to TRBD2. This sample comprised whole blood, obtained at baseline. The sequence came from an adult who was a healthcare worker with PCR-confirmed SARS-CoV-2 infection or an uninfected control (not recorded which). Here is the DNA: TGTGCCAGCAGCTTAGAAACCCCGGGAGGGACACCCTACAATGAGCAGTTCTTC. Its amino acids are CASSLETPGGTPYNEQFF.